Sequencing of this T cell receptor beta chain was carried out in a study of blood T cell repertoires in COVID-19. Study-level information: The United States, Italy and Spain supplied acute and convalescent COVID-19 samples. T cells, B-cell-depleted T cells, or PBMCs provided the cDNA or gDNA that served as material.

Original analysis: Cell counts per sample came from amplifying reference gene primers. Assay used: immunoSEQ multiplex PCR; TCRdb lists only in-frame clones, some missing. The V and J calls and clone size are taken from that table; D and trimming were inferred from the DNA. The sample carries around 76,000 clones, more than 75% recorded once. The V and J ends lost 1 base and 3 bases respectively, with 12 bases between them. Germline V gene sequence: CDR1 SGHAT, CDR2 FQDESV (reference sequence). The CDR3 runs 15 residues. J is TRBJ1-2 and V is TRBV11-1; D ambiguous. The sample consisted of peripheral blood. This sequence originates from a human donor in a cohort sampled during active COVID-19. CDR3 amino acids: CASSLGASRDYGYTF. CDR3 bases: TGTGCCAGCAGCTTAGGAGCCTCCCGAGACTATGGCTACACCTTC.